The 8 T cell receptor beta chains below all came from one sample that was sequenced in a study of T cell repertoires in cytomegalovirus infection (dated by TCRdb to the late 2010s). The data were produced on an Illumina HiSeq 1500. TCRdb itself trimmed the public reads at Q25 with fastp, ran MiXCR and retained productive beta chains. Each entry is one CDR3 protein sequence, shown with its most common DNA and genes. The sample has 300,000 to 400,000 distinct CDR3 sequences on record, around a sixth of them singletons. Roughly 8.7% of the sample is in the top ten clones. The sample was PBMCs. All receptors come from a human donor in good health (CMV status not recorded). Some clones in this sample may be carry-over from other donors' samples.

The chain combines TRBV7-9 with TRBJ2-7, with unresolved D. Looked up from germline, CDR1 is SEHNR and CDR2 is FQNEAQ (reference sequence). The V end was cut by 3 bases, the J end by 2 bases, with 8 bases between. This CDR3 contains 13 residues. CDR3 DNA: TGTGCCAGCAGCTTGCCTTCAGCCTACGAGCAGTACTTC. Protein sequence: CASSLPSAYEQYF.

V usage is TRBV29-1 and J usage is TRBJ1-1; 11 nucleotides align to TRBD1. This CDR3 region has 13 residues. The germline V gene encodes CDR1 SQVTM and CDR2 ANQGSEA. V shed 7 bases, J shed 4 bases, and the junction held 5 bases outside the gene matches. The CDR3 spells CSARGTGGTEAFF. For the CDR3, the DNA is TGCAGCGCCCGGGGGACAGGGGGCACTGAAGCTTTCTTT.

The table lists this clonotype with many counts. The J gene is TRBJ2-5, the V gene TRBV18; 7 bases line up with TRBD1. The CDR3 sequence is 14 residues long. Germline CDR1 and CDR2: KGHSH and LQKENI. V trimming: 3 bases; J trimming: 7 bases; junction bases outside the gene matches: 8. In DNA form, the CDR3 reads TGTGCCAGCTCACCGGTGACAGGGATCGCGACCCAGTACTTC. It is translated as CASSPVTGIATQYF.

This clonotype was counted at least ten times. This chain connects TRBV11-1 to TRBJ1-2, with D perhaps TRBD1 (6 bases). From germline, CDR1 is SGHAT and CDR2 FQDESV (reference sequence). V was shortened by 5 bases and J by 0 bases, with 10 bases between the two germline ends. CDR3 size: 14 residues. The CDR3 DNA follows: TGTGCCAGCAGCCCACGGACAGCTAACTATGGCTACACCTTC. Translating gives CASSPRTANYGYTF.

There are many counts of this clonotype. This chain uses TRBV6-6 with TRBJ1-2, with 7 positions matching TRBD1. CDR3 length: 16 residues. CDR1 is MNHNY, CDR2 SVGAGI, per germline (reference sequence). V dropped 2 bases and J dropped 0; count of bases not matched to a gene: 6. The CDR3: CASSYTDRPSNYGYTF. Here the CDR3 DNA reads TGTGCCAGCAGTTACACGGACAGGCCGTCTAACTATGGCTACACCTTC.

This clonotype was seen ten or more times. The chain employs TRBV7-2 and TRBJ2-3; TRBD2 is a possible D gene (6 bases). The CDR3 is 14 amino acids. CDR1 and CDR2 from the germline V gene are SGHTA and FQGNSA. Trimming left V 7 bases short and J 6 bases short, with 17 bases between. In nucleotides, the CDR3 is TGTGCCAGCAACTGGGGACTCCCGGGGGATACGCAGTATTTT. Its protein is CASNWGLPGDTQYF.

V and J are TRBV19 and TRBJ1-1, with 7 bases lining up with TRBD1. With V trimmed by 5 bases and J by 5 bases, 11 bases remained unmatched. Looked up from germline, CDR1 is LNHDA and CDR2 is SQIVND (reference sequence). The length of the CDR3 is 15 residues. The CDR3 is CASSWPRQGGTEAFF. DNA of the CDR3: TGTGCCAGTAGTTGGCCCCGACAGGGCGGAACTGAAGCTTTCTTT.

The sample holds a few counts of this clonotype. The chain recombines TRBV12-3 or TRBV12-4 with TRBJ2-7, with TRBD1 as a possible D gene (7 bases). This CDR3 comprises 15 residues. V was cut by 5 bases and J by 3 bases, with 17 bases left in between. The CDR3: CASSPTGAGYYEQYF. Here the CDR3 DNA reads TGTGCCAGCAGTCCTACAGGGGCGGGGTACTACGAGCAGTACTTC.